A single sample is the source of the 5 T cell receptor beta chains below, sequenced in a study of cytomegalovirus exposure and HLA in healthy donors. Amplification used 60 Vbeta primers and 13 Jbeta primers. Produced via immunoSEQ multiplex PCR; TCRdb's table is partial and in-frame only. This table has 140,000 to 150,000 clones, around a tenth appearing once. The material sequenced was PBMCs. The receptors come from a male donor in good health and CMV-seronegative.

This clone has more than one count but fewer than ten. The J gene is TRBJ2-7, the V gene TRBV19, with TRBD2 matching over 9 bases. CDR1 and CDR2 (germline): LNHDA, SQIVND (reference sequence). This CDR3 contains 13 residues. Trimming took 3 bases from V and 3 from J; bases not matched to a gene: 0. CDR3 residues: CASSISGSYEQYF. CDR3 sequence (DNA): TGTGCCAGTAGTATTAGCGGGAGCTACGAGCAGTACTTC.

This clone appeared a few times. Other DNA sequences from this sample encode an identical CDR3 as well. The chain combines TRBV28 with TRBJ2-7; 10 bases match TRBD1. This CDR3 is built from 14 residues. Germline V CDR1 and CDR2: MDHEN, SYDVKM. V lost 5 bases to trimming and J lost 2 bases; unmatched junction nucleotides: 3. In DNA, the CDR3 is TGTGCCAGCAGTCCCGGGACAGGGGCCTACGAGCAGTACTTC. Amino acids: CASSPGTGAYEQYF.

This clone was seen a handful of times. The chain joins TRBV27 to TRBJ1-2; 9 nucleotides align to TRBD1. With V trimmed by 6 bases and J by 2 bases, 7 bases remained unmatched. The CDR3 is 15 residues long. CDR1 and CDR2 (germline): MNHEY, SMNVEV (reference sequence). CDR3 DNA sequence: TGTGCCAGCAGACCTCCCGGGACAGGGAACTATGGCTACACCTTC. This translates into CASRPPGTGNYGYTF.

This clone has a handful of counts. This chain connects TRBV29-1 to TRBJ2-5; D is undetermined. Trimming took 5 bases from V and 2 from J, leaving 9 bases between them. In germline, CDR1 is SQVTM, CDR2 ANQGSEA. The CDR3 totals 12 residues. In DNA, the CDR3 is TGCAGCGTTAATAGAGGACAAGAGACCCAGTACTTC. Amino acid sequence: CSVNRGQETQYF.

The V call is TRBV4-2, the J call TRBJ2-3; 10 bases map to TRBD2. CDR1 and CDR2 (germline): LGHNA, YNFKEQ. Germline trimming cut 0 bases from V and 4 bases from J; bases unmatched to any gene: 7. This CDR3 contains 17 residues. In DNA form, the CDR3 reads TGTGCCAGCAGCCAAGAAGGGCAGCGGGAGGGGTCAGATACGCAGTATTTT. Translated, it gives CASSQEGQREGSDTQYF.